This TCR beta chain was profiled in a study of blood T cell repertoires in COVID-19. About the study: Material from acute and convalescent COVID-19 was sourced from the United States, Italy and Spain.

V trimming: 6 bases; J trimming: 1 base; junction bases outside the gene matches: 7. CDR1 and CDR2 from the germline V gene are KGHSH and LQKENI. The CDR3 is 15 amino acids. Participant-reported clinical history was the basis for cohort assignment. Libraries were prepared by immunoSEQ multiplex PCR; TCRdb keeps only in-frame clonotypes and omits some of them. The repertoire holds roughly 500,000 clones, more than 75% seen once, with 1.8% in the top ten. This receptor was identified in a middle-aged woman who had recovered from COVID-19. Input material: PBMCs or T cells enriched from blood (not recorded which). The rearrangement links TRBV18 to TRBJ1-1; 8 bases line up with TRBD1. CDR3 sequence: CASSRGQAENTEAFF. CDR3 in DNA: TGTGCCAGCTCTCGGGGACAGGCTGAGAACACTGAAGCTTTCTTT.